A selection of T cell receptor beta chains follows, all from one sample in a study of blood T cell repertoires in COVID-19. Here immunoSEQ multiplex PCR was the method, and the copy in TCRdb shows in-frame clones only, minus some. Here the sample spans about 50,000 clones, around 81% being singletons. Material for sequencing was peripheral blood. The receptors originated from a woman older than 75 with COVID-19, enrolled during active disease. The conserved cysteine and the conserved F or W are not part of the CDR3 here.

v_gene: TRBV28; j_gene: TRBJ1-2; len: 9; CDR3aa: ASGVDYGYT
v_gene: TRBV6-6; j_gene: TRBJ2-5; len: 12; CDR3aa: ASRVRAYQETQY
v_gene: TRBV15; j_gene: TRBJ2-1; len: 13; CDR3aa: ATSSSGSLYNEQF
v_gene: TRBV28; j_gene: TRBJ1-5; len: 11; CDR3aa: ASTLAGNQPQH
v_gene: TRBV5-1; j_gene: TRBJ2-1; len: 12; CDR3aa: ASSLSLAGNEQF
v_gene: TRBV27; j_gene: TRBJ2-2; len: 10; CDR3aa: ASSFLAGELF
v_gene: TRBV2; j_gene: TRBJ1-6; len: 13; CDR3aa: ASSEEGTGVSPLH
v_gene: TRBV4-1; j_gene: TRBJ1-2; len: 13; CDR3aa: ASSQVGQRTSGYT
v_gene: TRBV5-1; j_gene: TRBJ1-3; len: 13; CDR3aa: ASSLAGVSGNTIY
v_gene: TRBV29-1; j_gene: TRBJ2-1; len: 12; CDR3aa: SVGAAGGYSEQF
v_gene: TRBV20-1; j_gene: TRBJ2-7; len: 12; CDR3aa: SASPTSGMNEQY
v_gene: TRBV27; j_gene: TRBJ1-1; len: 13; CDR3aa: ASSFSGTTRSEAF
v_gene: TRBV5-1; j_gene: TRBJ2-6; len: 15; CDR3aa: ASSFSGSPSGANVLT
v_gene: TRBV30; j_gene: TRBJ1-3; len: 15; CDR3aa: AWSVPIGGRFGNTIY
v_gene: TRBV14; j_gene: TRBJ2-1; len: 17; CDR3aa: ASSQVGAESTSWVNEQF
v_gene: TRBV7-2; j_gene: TRBJ2-1; len: 13; CDR3aa: ASSLDRGSYNEQF
v_gene: TRBV4-1; j_gene: TRBJ2-1; len: 13; CDR3aa: ASSQPGLAYNEQF
v_gene: TRBV18; j_gene: TRBJ1-5; len: 13; CDR3aa: ASSPQGYGNQPQH
v_gene: TRBV18; j_gene: TRBJ2-2; len: 12; CDR3aa: ASSGQLNTGELF
v_gene: TRBV19; j_gene: TRBJ2-2; len: 11; CDR3aa: ASSMQSAGELF
v_gene: TRBV6-5; j_gene: TRBJ2-7; len: 11; CDR3aa: ASAGTASYEQY
v_gene: TRBV3-1/TRBV3-2; j_gene: TRBJ2-7; len: 12; CDR3aa: ASSHTSGRGEQY
v_gene: TRBV5-1; j_gene: TRBJ1-6; len: 15; CDR3aa: ASSLGGDSSYNSPLH
v_gene: TRBV3-1/TRBV3-2; j_gene: TRBJ2-5; len: 11; CDR3aa: ASSSRGPNIQY
v_gene: TRBV7-9; j_gene: TRBJ2-1; len: 13; CDR3aa: ASSLTSVPRNEQF
v_gene: TRBV15; j_gene: TRBJ2-2; len: 13; CDR3aa: ATSREGQGGGELF
v_gene: TRBV6-5; j_gene: TRBJ1-2; len: 13; CDR3aa: ASRHTGEGAGGYT
v_gene: TRBV3-1/TRBV3-2; j_gene: TRBJ2-1; len: 13; CDR3aa: ASSQDIWTDNEQF
v_gene: TRBV3-1/TRBV3-2; j_gene: TRBJ1-3; len: 13; CDR3aa: ASSPNSHSGNTIY
v_gene: TRBV19; j_gene: TRBJ2-2; len: 12; CDR3aa: ASSNRQNTGELF
v_gene: TRBV7-4; j_gene: TRBJ2-7; len: 13; CDR3aa: ASSDRTGGSYEQY
v_gene: TRBV18; j_gene: TRBJ2-1; len: 11; CDR3aa: ASSPPNPNEQF
v_gene: TRBV7-9; j_gene: TRBJ1-2; len: 12; CDR3aa: ASSLSLGQNGYT
v_gene: TRBV2; j_gene: TRBJ2-5; len: 10; CDR3aa: ASSKGRETQY
v_gene: TRBV5-1; j_gene: TRBJ1-2; len: 13; CDR3aa: ASSRGQDLVGGYT
v_gene: TRBV27; j_gene: TRBJ2-7; len: 13; CDR3aa: ASSRTGTGSYEQY
v_gene: TRBV29-1; j_gene: TRBJ2-3; len: 13; CDR3aa: SVVSGVHSTDTQY
v_gene: TRBV9; j_gene: TRBJ2-2; len: 12; CDR3aa: ASSVGLDTGELF
v_gene: TRBV12-3/TRBV12-4; j_gene: TRBJ2-1; len: 10; CDR3aa: ASSTHGNEQF
v_gene: TRBV9; j_gene: TRBJ2-1; len: 11; CDR3aa: ASSVVQDNEQF
v_gene: TRBV3-1/TRBV3-2; j_gene: TRBJ2-1; len: 14; CDR3aa: ASSQRTSRPNNEQF
v_gene: TRBV29-1; j_gene: TRBJ2-5; len: 8; CDR3aa: SVASETQY
v_gene: TRBV2; j_gene: TRBJ1-5; len: 12; CDR3aa: ASSFDRLKQPQH
v_gene: TRBV6-5; j_gene: TRBJ2-1; len: 10; CDR3aa: ASSYGPDEQF
v_gene: TRBV7-8; j_gene: TRBJ1-5; len: 15; CDR3aa: ASSSTTGTVYNQPQH
v_gene: TRBV11-3; j_gene: TRBJ2-2; len: 16; CDR3aa: ASSLDPTLAGYTGELF
v_gene: TRBV23-1; j_gene: TRBJ2-7; len: 14; CDR3aa: ASSQSKGQGTYEQY
v_gene: TRBV14; j_gene: TRBJ2-6; len: 17; CDR3aa: ASSPQLGQTISGANVLT